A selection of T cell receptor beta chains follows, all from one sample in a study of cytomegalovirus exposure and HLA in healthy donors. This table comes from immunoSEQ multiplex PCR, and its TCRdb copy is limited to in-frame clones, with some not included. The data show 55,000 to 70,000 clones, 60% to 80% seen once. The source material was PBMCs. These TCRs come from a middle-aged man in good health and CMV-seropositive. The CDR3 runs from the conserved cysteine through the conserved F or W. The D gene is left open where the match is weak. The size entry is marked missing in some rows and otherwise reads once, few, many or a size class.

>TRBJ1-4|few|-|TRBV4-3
CASSQDPGVKEKLFF
TGCGCCAGCAGCCAAGATCCGGGGGTTAAGGAAAAACTGTTTTTT
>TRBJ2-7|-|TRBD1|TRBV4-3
CASSPPSRDRNSYEQYF
TGCGCCAGCAGCCCGCCCAGTAGGGACAGAAATTCTTACGAGCAGTACTTC
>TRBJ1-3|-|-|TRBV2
CASSEGQGRSGNTIYF
TGTGCCAGCAGTGAAGGTCAGGGGCGTTCTGGAAACACCATATATTTT
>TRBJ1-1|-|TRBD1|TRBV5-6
CASSPTWDSGSPEAFF
TGTGCCAGCAGCCCTACCTGGGACAGCGGGAGCCCTGAAGCTTTCTTT
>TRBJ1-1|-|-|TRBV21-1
CASKPGEVNTEAFF
TGTGCCAGCAAACCTGGGGAGGTCAACACTGAAGCTTTCTTT
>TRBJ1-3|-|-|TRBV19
CASRLKGPHSGNTIYF
TGTGCCAGTAGACTAAAGGGGCCGCACTCTGGAAACACCATATATTTT
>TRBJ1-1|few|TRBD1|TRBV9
CASSPPGGGAEAFF
TGTGCCAGCAGCCCGCCAGGGGGTGGAGCTGAAGCTTTCTTT
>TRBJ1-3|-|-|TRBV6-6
CASSYSRTGNTIYF
TGTGCCAGCAGTTACTCCCGTACTGGAAACACCATATATTTT
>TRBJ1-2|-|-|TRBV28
CASSPTTGLYGYTF
TGTGCCAGCAGTCCCACGACAGGACTCTATGGCTACACCTTC
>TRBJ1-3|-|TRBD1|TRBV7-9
CASSGQEFSGNTIYF
TGTGCCAGCAGCGGACAGGAGTTTTCTGGAAACACCATATATTTT
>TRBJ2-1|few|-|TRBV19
CASSIGAEYNEQFF
TGTGCCAGTAGTATAGGGGCTGAGTACAATGAGCAGTTCTTC
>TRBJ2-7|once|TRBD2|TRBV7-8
CASSSLSRGGSEQYF
TGTGCCAGCAGCAGCTTATCCCGGGGGGGGTCCGAGCAGTACTTC
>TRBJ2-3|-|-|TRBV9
CASSVEGYPSLIYTDTQYF
TGTGCCAGCAGCGTGGAGGGCTACCCCTCTCTCATATACACAGATACGCAGTATTTT
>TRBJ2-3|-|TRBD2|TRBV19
CASRGTGGGATDTQYF
TGTGCCAGTAGGGGGACTGGCGGGGGGGCTACAGATACGCAGTATTTT
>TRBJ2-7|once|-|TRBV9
CASSVGQGGYEQYF
TGTGCCAGCAGCGTAGGGCAGGGTGGGTACGAGCAGTACTTC
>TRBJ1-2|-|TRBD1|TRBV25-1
CASSEADRVKGYTF
TGTGCCAGCAGTGAAGCGGACAGGGTGAAGGGCTACACCTTC
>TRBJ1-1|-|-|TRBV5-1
CASSLEADMNTEAFF
TGCGCCAGCAGCTTGGAGGCGGACATGAACACTGAAGCTTTCTTT
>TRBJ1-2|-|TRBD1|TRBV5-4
CASSLDRGQVNLGYTF
TGTGCCAGCAGCCTAGACAGGGGGCAGGTCAACCTCGGCTACACCTTC
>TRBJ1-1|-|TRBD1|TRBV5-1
CASSHATGVRSEAFF
TGCGCCAGCAGCCATGCGACAGGGGTCAGGTCTGAAGCTTTCTTT
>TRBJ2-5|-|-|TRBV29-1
CSANRGNQETQYF
TGCAGCGCCAATCGGGGGAACCAAGAGACCCAGTACTTC
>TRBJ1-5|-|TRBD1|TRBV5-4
CASSLFGTDNQPQHF
TGTGCCAGCAGCTTGTTTGGGACAGATAATCAGCCCCAGCATTTT
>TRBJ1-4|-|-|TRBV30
CAWSYSGADEKLSF
TGTGCCTGGAGTTACAGCGGGGCGGATGAAAAACTGTCTTTT
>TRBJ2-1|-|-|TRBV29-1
CSVEWTHFSYNEQFF
TGCAGCGTTGAGTGGACTCACTTCTCCTACAATGAGCAGTTCTTC
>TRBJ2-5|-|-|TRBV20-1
CSAPNRETQYF
TGCAGTGCTCCGAACAGGGAGACCCAGTACTTC
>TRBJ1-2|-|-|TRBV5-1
CASSYGQTQANYGYTF
TGCGCCAGCAGCTATGGACAGACGCAAGCTAACTATGGCTACACCTTC
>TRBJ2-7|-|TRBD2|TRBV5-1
CASSSKAGVLYEQYF
TGCGCCAGCAGCTCGAAAGCGGGGGTCCTCTACGAGCAGTACTTC
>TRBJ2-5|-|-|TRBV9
CASSVSEQGFETQYF
TGTGCCAGCAGCGTAAGTGAACAGGGCTTCGAGACCCAGTACTTC
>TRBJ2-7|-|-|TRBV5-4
CASSFRGSPSEQYF
TGTGCCAGCAGCTTTAGGGGGTCCCCTTCCGAGCAGTACTTC
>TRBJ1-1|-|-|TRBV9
CASSVSGGGTEAFF
TGTGCCAGCAGCGTATCCGGCGGGGGCACTGAAGCTTTCTTT
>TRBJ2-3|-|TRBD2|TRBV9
CASSVRGTSGGDTQYF
TGTGCCAGCAGCGTACGCGGGACTAGCGGGGGGGATACGCAGTATTTT
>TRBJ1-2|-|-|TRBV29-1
CSVEQGHLNYGYTF
TGCAGCGTTGAGCAGGGACACTTAAACTATGGCTACACCTTC
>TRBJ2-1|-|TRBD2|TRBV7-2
CASSSRGKRGVIYNEQFF
TGTGCCAGCAGCTCCCGGGGAAAGCGGGGGGTAATCTACAATGAGCAGTTCTTC
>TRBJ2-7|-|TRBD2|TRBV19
CASSLGLAGGLSYEQYF
TGTGCCAGTAGTCTTGGGCTAGCGGGGGGTTTGTCCTACGAGCAGTACTTC
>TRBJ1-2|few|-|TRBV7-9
CASSSGDYGYTF
TGTGCCAGCAGCTCAGGGGACTATGGCTACACCTTC
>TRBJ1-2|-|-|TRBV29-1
CSVVVSLTSYGYTF
TGCAGCGTTGTGGTGTCACTCACTTCCTATGGCTACACCTTC
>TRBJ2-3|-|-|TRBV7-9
CSSSPQGDTQYF
TGTTCCAGCAGCCCTCAGGGAGATACGCAGTATTTT
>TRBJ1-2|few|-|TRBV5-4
CASIGVYGYTF
TGTGCCAGCATCGGGGTGTATGGCTACACCTTC
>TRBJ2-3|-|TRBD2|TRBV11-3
CASSLRLAGGPGTQYF
TGTGCCAGCAGCCTCAGACTAGCGGGAGGGCCGGGTACGCAGTATTTT
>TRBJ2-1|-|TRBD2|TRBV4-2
CASSQEFSGTYNEQFF
TGTGCCAGCAGCCAAGAGTTTAGCGGGACCTACAATGAGCAGTTCTTC
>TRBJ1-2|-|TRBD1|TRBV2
CASADRGLLYGYTF
TGTGCCAGCGCCGACAGGGGGCTACTCTATGGCTACACCTTC
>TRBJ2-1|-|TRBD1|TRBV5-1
CASFFLGQNNEQFF
TGCGCCAGCTTCTTCCTGGGACAGAACAATGAGCAGTTCTTC
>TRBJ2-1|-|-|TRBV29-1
CTGLVASYNEQFF
TGCACCGGATTAGTAGCCTCCTACAATGAGCAGTTCTTC
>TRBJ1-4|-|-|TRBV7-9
CASSLKAGGLEKLFF
TGTGCCAGCAGCTTAAAGGCCGGCGGGCTGGAAAAACTGTTTTTT
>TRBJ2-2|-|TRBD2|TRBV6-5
CASGPGLASTGELFF
TGTGCCAGCGGACCGGGACTAGCGAGCACCGGGGAGCTGTTTTTT
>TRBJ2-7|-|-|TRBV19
CASSSRGNEQYF
TGTGCCAGTAGTAGCAGGGGCAACGAGCAGTACTTC
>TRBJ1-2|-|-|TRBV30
CAWSGVRADYGYTF
TGTGCCTGGAGCGGCGTCAGGGCAGATTATGGCTACACCTTC
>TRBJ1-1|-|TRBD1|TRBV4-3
CASSQSAGGTEAFF
TGCGCCAGCAGCCAATCGGCAGGGGGCACTGAAGCTTTCTTT
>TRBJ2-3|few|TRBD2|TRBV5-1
CASSSTSIFTDTQYF
TGCGCCAGCAGCTCGACTAGCATATTCACAGATACGCAGTATTTT
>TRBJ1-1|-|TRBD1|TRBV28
CASRSQGAGMNTEAFF
TGTGCCAGCAGGTCGCAGGGGGCGGGCATGAACACTGAAGCTTTCTTT
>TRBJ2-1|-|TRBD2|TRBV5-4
CASRGTSGGAGEQFF
TGTGCCAGCAGAGGTACTAGCGGGGGGGCCGGTGAGCAGTTCTTC
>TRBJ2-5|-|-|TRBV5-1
CASRQGQKETQYF
TGCGCCAGCAGGCAGGGCCAAAAAGAGACCCAGTACTTC
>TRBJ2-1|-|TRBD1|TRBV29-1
CSVWDRGLSPNEQFF
TGCAGCGTTTGGGACAGGGGGCTCAGCCCTAATGAGCAGTTCTTC